This T cell receptor (beta chain) was captured in a study of blood T cell repertoires in COVID-19. Study in general: Whether acute or convalescent, the COVID-19 samples came from the United States, Italy and Spain. PBMCs, B-cell-depleted T cells, or T cells were the source of the cDNA or gDNA that made up the material.

The trim removed 5 bases at V and 4 bases at J, leaving 12 bases unmatched. Germline V gene data show CDR1 as LNHDA and CDR2 as SQIVND (reference sequence). This CDR3 is built from 17 residues. The authors' processing: Estimation of nucleated cell counts relied on the amplification of reference gene primers. Measured with immunoSEQ multiplex PCR; TCRdb has only the in-frame clones, and not every one. The V and J calls and clone size come from that table; D and trimming were worked out from the DNA. The sample lists roughly 230,000 clones; around 80% were seen once. The chain has TRBV19 and TRBJ1-2; 11 bases fit TRBD1. This TCR was recovered from a human donor in a cohort sampled during active COVID-19. The source material was peripheral blood. CDR3 region: CASSPFHSGTGGYGYTF. The CDR3 DNA reads TGTGCCAGTAGTCCATTTCATTCCGGGACAGGGGGCTATGGCTACACCTTC.